These 13 T cell receptor beta chains came from one sample sequenced in a study of naive and memory T cell subsets. Four PCR rounds used nested alpha and beta constant region primers plus the SP2 primer. TCRdb analysed the 5' RACE reads with MiXCR anew, one entry per CDR3 protein. The table includes tens of thousands of distinct CDR3 sequences, 7.2% detected once. The library had UMIs added by 3' ligation of an oligonucleotide to TCR cDNA. The receptors were gathered from a male donor in good health.

The chain couples TRBV20-1 to TRBJ2-1; 9 bases fit TRBD2. The junction had 8 bases not matched to a gene; V was cut back by 2 bases and J by 3 bases. The V gene's germline CDR1 is DFQATT and CDR2 SNEGSKA (reference sequence). There are 16 residues in the CDR3. The CDR3 DNA is TGCAGTGCTAGAAGGGCTAGCGGGACCCTCTACAATGAGCAGTTCTTC. Its translation: CSARRASGTLYNEQFF.

This clonotype was seen repeatedly, ten times or more. The chain recombines TRBV5-4 with TRBJ2-5, with 7 positions matching TRBD2. Looked up from germline, CDR1 is SGHNT and CDR2 is YYREEE (reference sequence). With V trimmed by 2 bases and J by 7 bases, 11 bases remained unmatched. CDR3 size: 15 residues. The CDR3 DNA follows: TGTGCCAGCAGCTTTGCCGGGACTACCACCGGGACCCAGTACTTC. Its translation: CASSFAGTTTGTQYF.

This clonotype was detected ten times or more. The V gene is TRBV29-1, the J gene TRBJ2-3, with 11 bases identical to TRBD2. The germline gives CDR1 SQVTM, CDR2 ANQGSEA. This CDR3 has 18 residues. V gave up 4 bases and J gave up 0 bases; unmatched junction bases: 12. The CDR3 region is CSVARRSLAGESTDTQYF. CDR3 nucleotide sequence: TGCAGCGTTGCCAGGCGGTCACTAGCGGGGGAAAGCACAGATACGCAGTATTTT.

The V gene is TRBV18, the J gene TRBJ1-5; 7 nucleotides line up with TRBD1. The CDR3 totals 16 residues. V shed 5 bases and J 9 bases; nucleotides not matched to a gene: 16. The germline CDR1 and CDR2 sequences are KGHSH and LQKENI. CDR3 sequence: CASSADPDRVSWPQHF. DNA for the CDR3: TGTGCCAGCTCAGCGGATCCCGACAGGGTCTCATGGCCCCAGCATTTT.

There are many counts of this clonotype. The rearrangement joins TRBV6-5 to TRBJ1-1; D gene ambiguous. V was shortened by 0 bases and J by 0 bases, with 14 bases between the two germline ends. The CDR3 has 17 amino acids. CDR1 is MNHEY and CDR2 is SVGAGI in the germline V gene. The CDR3 sequence is CASSYSQLRTLNTEAFF. Here the CDR3 DNA reads TGTGCCAGCAGTTACTCTCAGTTACGTACATTGAACACTGAAGCTTTCTTT.

The gene calls are TRBV11-2 and TRBJ2-3; TRBD1 matches 8 bases. Germline CDR1 reads SGHAT; CDR2 reads FQNNGV. Trimming removed 5 bases from V and 0 bases from J; junction bases left unmatched: 7. The CDR3 sequence is 16 residues long. The DNA of the CDR3 is TGTGCCAGCAGCGTTACAGGGGGGTTTAGCACAGATACGCAGTATTTT. It yields the protein CASSVTGGFSTDTQYF. The whole variable domain, remainder taken from reference TRBV11-2 and TRBJ2-3, is EAGVAQSPRYKIIEKRQSVAFWCNPISGHATLYWYQQILGQGPKLLIQFQNNGVVDDSQLPKDRFSAERLKGVDSTLKIQPAKLEDSAVYLCASSVTGGFSTDTQYFGPGTRLTVL.

This clonotype was seen a few times. The chain combines TRBV28 with TRBJ2-3; D is undetermined. Trimming left V 2 bases short and J 6 bases short, with 9 bases between. This CDR3 spans 13 amino acids. Germline V gene sequence: CDR1 MDHEN, CDR2 SYDVKM. For the CDR3, the DNA is TGTGCCAGCAGTTTAAGTAGTCCCGATACGCAGTATTTT. As protein: CASSLSSPDTQYF.

This clonotype was seen more than once but under ten times. This sequence joins TRBV5-1 and TRBJ1-2; weak D call: TRBD1 (6 bases). The germline CDR1 and CDR2 sequences are SGHRS and YFSETQ. V lost 2 bases to trimming and J lost 1 base, with 12 bases between them. This CDR3 region has 15 residues. The CDR3 DNA is TGCGCCAGCAGCTTAACAGGGTCCGGTAACTATGGCTACACCTTC. This encodes CASSLTGSGNYGYTF.

In this sample, this clonotype turned up a few times. V usage is TRBV12-3 or TRBV12-4 and J usage is TRBJ2-5; no definite D call. Trimming removed 6 bases from V and 2 bases from J, with 16 bases in between. This CDR3 has 15 residues. In nucleotides, the CDR3 is TGTGCCAGCAGCCGCCGTGCGGAGACTCAAGAGACCCAGTACTTC. Translating gives CASSRRAETQETQYF.

This chain joins TRBV12-3 or TRBV12-4 and TRBJ2-4; D is perhaps TRBD1 (6 bases). This CDR3 is 17 amino acids long. Trimming took off 1 base at V and 3 bases at J, with 16 bases between the two ends. The CDR3 bases are TGTGCCAGCAGTTTAGGAGCTTGGGCAGGGGACAAAAACATTCAGTACTTC. Residues: CASSLGAWAGDKNIQYF.

This clonotype was counted ten times or more. The CDR3 nucleotides are TGTGCCAGCAGCGGGGAGCGGGGGCCCTACGAGCAGTACTTC. This gives the protein CASSGERGPYEQYF. The rearrangement uses TRBV7-9 and TRBJ2-7, with 8 nucleotides matching TRBD2. The V segment lost 5 bases and the J segment 2 bases; nucleotides outside the gene matches: 5. CDR1 is SEHNR, CDR2 FQNEAQ, per germline (reference sequence). This CDR3 contains 14 residues.

The chain carries TRBV12-3 or TRBV12-4 and TRBJ1-2; D unresolved. V shed 6 bases and J shed 7 bases, with 12 bases lying between them. The CDR3 runs 12 residues. CDR3 DNA sequence: TGTGCCAGCAGCCTCGAGGGATCTGGCTACACCTTC. It encodes CASSLEGSGYTF.

There are many counts of this clonotype. The gene calls are TRBV20-1 and TRBJ2-1; D is perhaps TRBD1 or TRBD2 (5 bases each). Per germline, CDR1 DFQATT and CDR2 SNEGSKA (reference sequence). The CDR3 runs to 15 residues. Trimming removed 0 bases at V and 5 bases at J, with 14 bases between. CDR3 sequence reads: CSAREWGFPNNEQFF. CDR3 sequence (DNA): TGCAGTGCTAGAGAGTGGGGGTTCCCCAACAATGAGCAGTTCTTC.